This T cell receptor beta chain was recovered during a study of T-cell memory formation after mild COVID-19. Study results and caveats: Cross-reactive memory seemingly joined, as some responding clones were found in pre-infection memory. Second-wave clones peaking on day 37 lacked confirmed SARS-CoV-2 specificity.

Constant-segment primers were used for 5'RACE, and the resulting TCR alpha and TCR beta cDNA libraries carried sample barcodes and UMIs. TCRdb called the 5' RACE reads again in MiXCR, with one record for every CDR3 protein. The data show about 600,000 distinct CDR3 sequences, roughly 22% seen once. There are many counts of this clonotype. The antigen remains undetermined. The CDR3 contains 11 residues. Germline V gene sequence: CDR1 SGHRS, CDR2 YFSETQ. V lost 4 bases, J lost 3 bases, and 4 bases lay in between. The chain combines TRBV5-1 with TRBJ2-5; D gene ambiguous. The sequencing sample was made of PBMCs or a T cell subset sorted from them (not recorded which). This receptor was taken from an adult woman who had mild COVID-19 (a few samples of this study predate the infection). Cell type and time point are not known. The CDR3 region has the DNA TGCGCCAGCAGCGCGGAAGAGACCCAGTACTTC. It translates to CASSAEETQYF.